Listed here are 11 T cell receptor beta chains from one sample, sequenced in a study of T cell changes during pregnancy in multiple sclerosis. Some clones are missing from TCRdb's copy, which holds only in-frame ones; the method was immunoSEQ multiplex PCR. The table includes under 50,000 clones, roughly 87% detected once. Sequencing used CD4+ T cells from peripheral blood mononuclear cells, obtained after pregnancy. The receptor set was obtained from a female donor with multiple sclerosis, enrolled in a pregnancy study.

The chain joins TRBV29-1 to TRBJ2-7; D possibly corresponds to TRBD1 (5 bases). Germline V lookup: CDR1 SQVTM, CDR2 ANQGSEA. V was trimmed by 7 bases and J by 12 bases, leaving 22 bases between them. The CDR3 is 12 residues long. The CDR3 region has the DNA TGCAGCGCCCTAAGGGCTGAGACAGAGTGGTACTTC. Its protein is CSALRAETEWYF.

This clone was detected only once. The chain carries TRBV21-1 and TRBJ1-5; the table gives TRBD1 as D, unverified against the DNA. TRBV21-1 is a documented pseudogene. The CDR3 has 17 amino acids. CDR3 residues: CASSTDRGQVGNQPQHF. CDR3 nucleotide sequence: TGTGCCAGCAGCACGGACAGGGGGCAAGTTGGCAATCAGCCCCAGCATTTT.

This chain uses TRBV19 with TRBJ2-7; possible D gene TRBD2, 7 bases. The CDR3 runs to 15 residues. V was cut by 3 bases and J by 4 bases, with 16 bases left in between. The V gene's germline CDR1 is LNHDA and CDR2 SQIVND (reference sequence). CDR3: CASSIDRRGSYEQYF. The DNA of the CDR3 is TGTGCCAGTAGTATCGACAGGCGGGGGAGTTACGAGCAGTACTTC.

The chain has TRBV23-1 and TRBJ2-7; 11 bases fit TRBD2. TRBV23-1 is flagged as an ORF with uncertain function. With V trimmed by 11 bases and J by 6 bases, 9 bases remained unmatched. CDR3 size: 13 residues. The CDR3 coding sequence is TGCGCCTTCCATCCTAGCGGGAGGCGCGAGCAGTACTTC. Its translation is CAFHPSGRREQYF.

This clone was observed once. The V gene is TRBV18, the J gene TRBJ2-2; possible D gene TRBD1, 6 bases. This CDR3 has 15 amino acids. The germline V and J ends were trimmed by 3 bases and 2 bases, with 10 bases remaining between them. CDR1 KGHSH and CDR2 LQKENI come from the germline V gene. CDR3 loop: CASSPLGGNTGELFF. For the CDR3, the DNA is TGTGCCAGCTCACCCCTAGGGGGAAACACCGGGGAGCTGTTTTTT.

This rearrangement joins TRBV2 to TRBJ1-2; TRBD1 matches 12 bases. V was pared by 8 bases and J by 5 bases, with 6 bases of the junction left unmatched. The CDR3 covers 14 residues. The germline V gene has CDR1 SNHLY and CDR2 FYNNEI. This CDR3 is CASGTGGYPYGYTF. In DNA, the CDR3 is TGTGCCAGCGGGACAGGGGGCTACCCTTATGGCTACACCTTC. The full variable domain, completed using reference TRBV2 and TRBJ1-2, is EPEVTQTPSHQVTQMGQEVILRCVPISNHLYFYWYRQILGQKVEFLVSFYNNEISEKSEIFDDQFSVERPDGSNFTLKIRSTKLEDSAMYFCASGTGGYPYGYTFGSGTRLTVV.

This clone was recorded only once. The V call is TRBV7-2, the J call TRBJ2-3; D call uncertain. Per the germline V gene, CDR1 is SGHTA and CDR2 is FQGNSA. Trimming cost V 6 bases and J 2 bases, with 3 bases left between them. The CDR3 covers 11 residues. The CDR3 here is CASRYTDTQYF. CDR3 DNA sequence: TGTGCCAGCAGATACACAGATACGCAGTATTTT. The variable domain in full, with the rest retrieved from reference TRBV7-2 and TRBJ2-3, is GAGVSQSPSNKVTEKGKDVELRCDPISGHTALYWYRQSLGQGLEFLIYFQGNSAPDKSGLPSDRFSAERTGGSVSTLTIQRTQQEDSAVYLCASRYTDTQYFGPGTRLTVL.

V usage is TRBV6-5 and J usage is TRBJ2-3; TRBD1 is a possible D gene (5 bases). V dropped 1 base and J dropped 2 bases, with 10 bases sitting between them. CDR1 and CDR2 from the germline V gene are MNHEY and SVGAGI. CDR3 length: 15 residues. CDR3 loop: CASSYWGSNTDTQYF. DNA for the CDR3: TGTGCCAGCAGTTACTGGGGCTCTAACACAGATACGCAGTATTTT.

V usage is TRBV28 and J usage is TRBJ2-7; weak D call: TRBD2 (6 bases). The CDR3 loop spans 20 amino acids. The germline V gene has CDR1 MDHEN and CDR2 SYDVKM. V lost 3 bases, J lost 2 bases, and 29 bases lay in between. CDR3 region: CASSLPPPGSRGGKTYEQYF. The CDR3 nucleotides read TGTGCCAGCAGTTTGCCTCCCCCAGGGAGCCGTGGGGGGAAAACCTACGAGCAGTACTTC. The variable domain in full, completed from reference TRBV28 and TRBJ2-7, reads DVKVTQSSRYLVKRTGEKVFLECVQDMDHENMFWYRQDPGLGLRLIYFSYDVKMKEKGDIPEGYSVSREKKERFSLILESASTNQTSMYLCASSLPPPGSRGGKTYEQYFGPGTRLTVT.

The chain is built from TRBV14 and TRBJ1-1; a possible D gene is TRBD1 (6 bases). Trimming took 4 bases from V and 1 from J, leaving 7 bases between them. Germline CDR1 is SGHDN and CDR2 is FVKESK. The CDR3 is made up of 13 amino acids. CDR3 DNA: TGTGCCAGCAGCCTGGACAGGAACACTGAAGCTTTCTTT. Its protein product is CASSLDRNTEAFF.

The rearrangement joins TRBV7-6 to TRBJ2-1, with 10 bases fitting TRBD2. J lost 4 bases, V lost 6 bases, and 6 bases had no gene match. In germline, CDR1 is SGHVS, CDR2 FNYEAQ. This CDR3 contains 15 residues. CDR3 in DNA: TGTGCCAGCAGACCCGGGACTAGCGTTTACAATGAGCAGTTCTTC. Its protein is CASRPGTSVYNEQFF.